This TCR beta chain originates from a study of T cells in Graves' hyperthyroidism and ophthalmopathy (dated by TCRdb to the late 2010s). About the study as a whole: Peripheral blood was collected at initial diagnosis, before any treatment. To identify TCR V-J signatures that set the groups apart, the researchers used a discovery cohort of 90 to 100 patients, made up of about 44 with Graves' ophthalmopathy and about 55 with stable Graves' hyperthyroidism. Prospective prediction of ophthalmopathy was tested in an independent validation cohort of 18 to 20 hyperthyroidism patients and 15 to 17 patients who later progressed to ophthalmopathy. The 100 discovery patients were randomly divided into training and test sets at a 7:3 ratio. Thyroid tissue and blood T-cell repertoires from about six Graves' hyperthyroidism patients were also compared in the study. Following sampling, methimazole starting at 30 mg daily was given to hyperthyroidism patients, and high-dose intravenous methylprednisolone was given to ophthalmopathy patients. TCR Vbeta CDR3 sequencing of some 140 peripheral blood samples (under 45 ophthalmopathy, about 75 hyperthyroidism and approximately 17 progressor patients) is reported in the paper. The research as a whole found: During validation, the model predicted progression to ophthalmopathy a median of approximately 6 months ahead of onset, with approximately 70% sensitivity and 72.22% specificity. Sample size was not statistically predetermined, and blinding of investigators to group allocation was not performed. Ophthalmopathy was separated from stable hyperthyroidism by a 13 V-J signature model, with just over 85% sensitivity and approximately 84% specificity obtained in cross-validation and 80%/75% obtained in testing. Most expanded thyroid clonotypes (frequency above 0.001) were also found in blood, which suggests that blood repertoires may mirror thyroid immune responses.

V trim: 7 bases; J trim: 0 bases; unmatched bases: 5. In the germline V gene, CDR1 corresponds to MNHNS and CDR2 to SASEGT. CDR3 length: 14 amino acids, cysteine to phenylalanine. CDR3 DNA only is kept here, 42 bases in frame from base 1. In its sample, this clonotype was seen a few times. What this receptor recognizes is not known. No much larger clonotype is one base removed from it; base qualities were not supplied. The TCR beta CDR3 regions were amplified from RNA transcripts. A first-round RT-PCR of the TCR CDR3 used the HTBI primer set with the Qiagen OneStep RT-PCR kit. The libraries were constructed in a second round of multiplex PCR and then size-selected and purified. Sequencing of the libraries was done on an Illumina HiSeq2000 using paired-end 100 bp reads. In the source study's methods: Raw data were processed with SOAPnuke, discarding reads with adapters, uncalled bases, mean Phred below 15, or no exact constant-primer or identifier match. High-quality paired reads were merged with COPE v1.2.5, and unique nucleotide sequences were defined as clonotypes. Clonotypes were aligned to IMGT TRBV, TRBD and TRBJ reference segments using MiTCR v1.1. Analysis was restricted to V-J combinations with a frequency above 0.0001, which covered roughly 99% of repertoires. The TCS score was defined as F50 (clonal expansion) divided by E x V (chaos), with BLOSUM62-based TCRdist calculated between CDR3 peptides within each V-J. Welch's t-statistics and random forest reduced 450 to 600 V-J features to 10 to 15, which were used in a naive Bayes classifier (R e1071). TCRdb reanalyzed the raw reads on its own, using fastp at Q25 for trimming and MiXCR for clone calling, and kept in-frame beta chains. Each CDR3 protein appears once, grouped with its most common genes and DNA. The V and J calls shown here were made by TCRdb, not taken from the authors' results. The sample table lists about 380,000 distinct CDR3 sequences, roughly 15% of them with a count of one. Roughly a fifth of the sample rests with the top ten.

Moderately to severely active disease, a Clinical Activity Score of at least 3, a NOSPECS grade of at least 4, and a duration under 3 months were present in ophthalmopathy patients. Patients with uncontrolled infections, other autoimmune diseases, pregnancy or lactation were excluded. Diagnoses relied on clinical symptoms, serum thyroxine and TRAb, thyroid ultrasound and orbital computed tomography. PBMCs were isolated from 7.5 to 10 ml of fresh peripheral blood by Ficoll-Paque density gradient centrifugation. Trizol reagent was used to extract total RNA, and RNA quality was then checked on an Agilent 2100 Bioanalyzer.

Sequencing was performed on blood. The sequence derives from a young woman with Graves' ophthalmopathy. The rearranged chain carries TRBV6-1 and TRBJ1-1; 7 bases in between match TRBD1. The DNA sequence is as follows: TGTGCCAGCAATAGACAGGGATTGAACACTGAAGCTTTCTTT. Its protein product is CASNRQGLNTEAFF.